Below are 23 T cell receptor beta chains sequenced from a single sample in a study of T cell responses to AZD1222 COVID-19 vaccine. Measured with immunoSEQ multiplex PCR; TCRdb has only the in-frame clones, and not every one. The profile covers about 85,000 clones, with more than 85% appearing a single time and roughly 8% taken by the ten largest. This sample comprised peripheral blood, obtained 28 days after the second AZD1222 dose. These receptors originate from an adult who received the AZD1222 COVID-19 vaccine.

CDR3 coding DNA: TGTGCCAGCAGCTTTGGGACTCTAGCCACCTACGAGCAGTACTTC. Amino acids: CASSFGTLATYEQYF. The chain recombines TRBV11-1 with TRBJ2-7; D is perhaps TRBD2 (6 bases). Deletions cut 3 bases from V and 2 bases from J, with 14 bases between. The CDR3 is 15 amino acids. From germline, CDR1 is SGHAT and CDR2 FQDESV (reference sequence).

V gene TRBV18 combines with J gene TRBJ2-2; no clear D. CDR3 size: 16 residues. Germline-derived CDR1 and CDR2 are KGHSH and LQKENI. V was pared by 1 base and J by 7 bases, with 16 bases between. The CDR3 DNA reads TGTGCCAGCTCACCACTGGGAACAACCAACGGCGGGGAGCTGTTTTTT. Translation gives CASSPLGTTNGGELFF.

The J gene is TRBJ2-1, the V gene TRBV5-1; D unclear. Germline V gene lookup returns CDR1 SGHRS and CDR2 YFSETQ. Trimming shortened V by 4 bases and J by 8 bases, and 13 bases separated the two germline ends. The CDR3 is 13 residues long. CDR3 protein: CASSTGSSDEQFF. The CDR3 DNA reads as TGCGCCAGCAGCACCGGGTCCAGCGATGAGCAGTTCTTC. The variable domain in full, completed from reference TRBV5-1 and TRBJ2-1, reads KAGVTQTPRYLIKTRGQQVTLSCSPISGHRSVSWYQQTPGQGLQFLFEYFSETQRNKGNFPGRFSGRQFSNSRSEMNVSTLELGDSALYLCASSTGSSDEQFFGPGTRLTVL.

The genes are TRBV2 and TRBJ2-2; TRBD2 aligns across 11 bases. The CDR3 spans 16 residues. Germline lookup yields CDR1 SNHLY and CDR2 FYNNEI. J gave up 4 bases and V 6 bases, and 7 bases lay outside the gene matches. For the CDR3, the DNA is TGTGCCAGCAGCCGCCAACTAGCGGGAGTCACCGGGGAGCTGTTTTTT. Translating it yields CASSRQLAGVTGELFF.

The chain has TRBV27 and TRBJ2-5; a weak D match, TRBD1 (6 bases). This CDR3 spans 14 amino acids. Between the trimmed V and J ends, which lost 4 bases and 4 bases, there was a span of 13 bases. Germline V gene lookup returns CDR1 MNHEY and CDR2 SMNVEV (reference sequence). The CDR3 here is CASSSQGPGETQYF. The CDR3 DNA sequence: TGTGCCAGCAGTTCCCAGGGGCCCGGAGAGACCCAGTACTTC.

This chain uses TRBV7-8 with TRBJ2-4, with 12 bases fitting TRBD1. The CDR3 runs 18 residues. Losses at the gene ends were 3 bases for V and 5 bases for J; bases not matched to a gene: 11. The germline V gene has CDR1 SGHVS and CDR2 FQNEAQ. CDR3 bases: TGTGCCAGCAGCTTGGTTCCCGGGACAGGGGGCCGCGAAAACATTCAGTACTTC. Protein: CASSLVPGTGGRENIQYF.

This clone was seen once. The rearrangement links TRBV19 to TRBJ1-2, with D unclear. V gave up 3 bases and J gave up 2 bases, with 10 bases separating them. The CDR3 is made up of 14 amino acids. Per germline, CDR1 LNHDA and CDR2 SQIVND (reference sequence). In nucleotides, the CDR3 is TGTGCCAGTAGTATTAACTCGGAAAACTATGGCTACACCTTC. Protein product: CASSINSENYGYTF.

The rearrangement joins TRBV7-2 to TRBJ2-5; 8 nucleotides align to TRBD1. V lost 5 bases, J lost 7 bases, and 9 bases stayed unmatched. This CDR3 is built from 14 residues. Germline CDR1 SGHTA, CDR2 FQGNSA. The CDR3 DNA is TGTGCCAGCAGCCCGGACAGGGTGTTGGTGACCCAGTACTTC. The encoded protein is CASSPDRVLVTQYF.

This clone was seen a few times. V gene TRBV6-5 combines with J gene TRBJ1-3; a weak D match, TRBD1 (5 bases). The V and J ends lost 5 bases and 4 bases respectively, with 9 bases between them. Germline lookup yields CDR1 MNHEY and CDR2 SVGAGI. The CDR3 covers 13 residues. The CDR3 DNA sequence: TGTGCCAGCAGTCGGGGGTTGGGAAACACCATATATTTT. Protein sequence: CASSRGLGNTIYF.

The chain joins TRBV2 to TRBJ1-2; TRBD1 might be the D (5 bases). Between the trimmed V and J ends, which lost 6 bases and 7 bases, there was a span of 18 bases. This CDR3 region has 14 residues. Germline V gives CDR1 SNHLY, CDR2 FYNNEI. The CDR3 loop reads CASRTPRDRSGYTF. CDR3 DNA: TGTGCCAGCAGGACACCCCGGGACCGATCTGGCTACACCTTC.

The chain employs TRBV6-5 and TRBJ1-6, with a tentative D call TRBD1 (5 bases). The length of the CDR3 is 14 residues. V was cut by 1 base and J by 10 bases, with 11 bases left in between. Germline V gene lookup returns CDR1 MNHEY and CDR2 SVGAGI. The CDR3 nucleotides are TGTGCCAGCAGTTACTTCTCCCGGGGGTCACCCCTCCACTTT. Protein: CASSYFSRGSPLHF.

V is TRBV18 and J is TRBJ1-4; D is perhaps TRBD1 (5 bases). The CDR3 spans 13 residues. The germline V gene has CDR1 KGHSH and CDR2 LQKENI. Trimming cost V 7 bases and J 6 bases, with 12 bases left between them. CDR3 DNA: TGTGCCAGCTGTACCAGGGAGGATGAAAAACTGTTTTTT. Residues: CASCTREDEKLFF.

The CDR3 region is CASSLGRWANNEQFF. DNA of the CDR3: TGTGCCAGCAGCCTAGGGCGGTGGGCTAACAATGAGCAGTTCTTC. V usage is TRBV11-2 and J usage is TRBJ2-1, with D unclear. Germline CDR1 reads SGHAT; CDR2 reads FQNNGV. The CDR3 extends over 15 amino acids. Trimming stripped 5 bases from V and 5 bases from J, with 16 bases between.

V usage is TRBV11-2 and J usage is TRBJ2-7; D call uncertain. The CDR3 covers 13 residues. The ends were cut back, 2 bases at V and 5 bases at J, with 10 bases in the middle. The germline CDR1 and CDR2 sequences are SGHAT and FQNNGV. The CDR3 DNA reads TGTGCCAGCAGCTTAAGCCGCCCGAACGAGCAGTACTTC. This gives the protein CASSLSRPNEQYF.

This chain links TRBV13 with TRBJ2-1, with TRBD2 matching 9 bases. This CDR3 region has 15 residues. Losses at the gene ends were 5 bases for V and 4 bases for J; bases not matched to a gene: 6. Germline values: CDR1 PRHDT, CDR2 FYEKMQ (reference sequence). CDR3 DNA sequence: TGTGCCAGCAGCATACTAGCGGGTGCTTACAATGAGCAGTTCTTC. Protein sequence: CASSILAGAYNEQFF.

V is TRBV6-5 and J is TRBJ1-5; D is undetermined. The CDR3 has 14 amino acids. CDR1 and CDR2 (germline): MNHEY, SVGAGI. Trimming left V 0 bases short and J 2 bases short, with 5 bases between. Written as DNA, the CDR3 is TGTGCCAGCAGTTACTCTTTGGGCAATCAGCCCCAGCATTTT. Translated: CASSYSLGNQPQHF.

The V call is TRBV29-1, the J call TRBJ1-6; unclear D gene. The germline CDR1 and CDR2 sequences are SQVTM and ANQGSEA. The ends were cut back, 6 bases at V and 8 bases at J, with 11 bases in the middle. The CDR3 is made up of 12 amino acids. CDR3: CSVRFYYSPLHF. As DNA, the CDR3 is TGCAGCGTCCGATTCTACTATTCACCCCTCCACTTT.

The chain has TRBV25-1 and TRBJ1-1, with a weak D call TRBD1 (6 bases). Deletions cut 6 bases from V and 10 bases from J, with 15 bases between. CDR3 length: 12 residues. The germline V gene encodes CDR1 MGHDK and CDR2 SYGVNS. CDR3 sequence reads: CASSPQGSAAFF. In nucleotides, the CDR3 is TGTGCCAGCAGCCCACAGGGATCGGCAGCTTTCTTT.

V and J are TRBV7-9 and TRBJ2-5, with D perhaps TRBD2 (5 bases). The CDR3 length is 15 residues. The V end was cut by 5 bases, the J end by 5 bases, with 18 bases between. Germline CDR1 SEHNR, CDR2 FQNEAQ (reference sequence). The CDR3 reads CASSPKERLGETQYF. The CDR3, as DNA: TGTGCCAGCAGCCCCAAGGAGCGGCTCGGGGAGACCCAGTACTTC.

The chain couples TRBV2 to TRBJ1-6; possibly TRBD1 for D (5 bases). The germline V gene encodes CDR1 SNHLY and CDR2 FYNNEI. CDR3 size: 11 residues. Trimming took off 4 bases at V and 16 bases at J, with 11 bases between the two ends. CDR3 residues: CASSGSNRLHF. DNA for the CDR3: TGTGCCAGCAGTGGGTCCAACAGGCTCCACTTT.

The chain has TRBV29-1 and TRBJ2-1; 8 bases line up with TRBD2. CDR3 length: 13 amino acids. The germline CDR1 and CDR2 sequences are SQVTM and ANQGSEA. V lost 7 bases to trimming and J lost 4 bases; unmatched junction nucleotides: 6. The CDR3 sequence is CSALSGMYNEQFF. CDR3 nucleotide sequence: TGCAGCGCCCTTAGCGGGATGTACAATGAGCAGTTCTTC.

V gene TRBV28 combines with J gene TRBJ2-7; tentatively, D is TRBD2 (5 bases). CDR3 length equals 14 residues. Looked up from germline, CDR1 is MDHEN and CDR2 is SYDVKM. Deletions cut 6 bases from V and 0 bases from J, with 12 bases between. The CDR3 nucleotides are TGTGCCAGCAGACCGGGGTTAAGCTCCTACGAGCAGTACTTC. Its translation: CASRPGLSSYEQYF.

The CDR3 nucleotides are TGCGCCAGCAGCTTGGCCCGGGTTGCTAATGAAAAACTGTTTTTT. Translation gives CASSLARVANEKLFF. The chain links TRBV5-1 to TRBJ1-4; D is unclear. CDR3 length equals 15 residues. Germline lookup yields CDR1 SGHRS and CDR2 YFSETQ. V lost 0 bases and J lost 3, with 9 bases in between.